The 2 T cell receptor beta chains reported below all come from one sample, sequenced in a study of cytomegalovirus exposure and HLA in healthy donors. It was with 60 Vbeta and 13 Jbeta primers that the PCR ran. The assay was immunoSEQ multiplex PCR, and TCRdb's table has in-frame clones only and misses some. The data hold over 150,000 clones, with 80% observed a single time. Sequencing input: PBMCs. The receptors derive from a woman between 45 and 65 years old in good health and CMV-seronegative.

The chain joins TRBV6-4 to TRBJ2-1; 7 bases fit TRBD1. The CDR3 spans 14 residues. V gave up 4 bases and J gave up 2 bases; unmatched junction bases: 2. Germline loops: CDR1 MRHNA, CDR2 SNTAGT. CDR3 in amino acids: CASSVGTAYNEQFF. The CDR3, as DNA: TGTGCCAGCAGTGTAGGGACAGCCTACAATGAGCAGTTCTTC.

V usage is TRBV27 and J usage is TRBJ1-2, with TRBD1 matching over 7 bases. V was pared by 3 bases and J by 4 bases, with 14 bases of the junction left unmatched. The CDR3 consists of 17 residues. CDR1 is MNHEY, CDR2 SMNVEV, per germline (reference sequence). The CDR3 region has the DNA TGTGCCAGCAGTTTCACCCCCCGGAACGACAGGGTCTATGGCTACACCTTC. Its protein product is CASSFTPRNDRVYGYTF.